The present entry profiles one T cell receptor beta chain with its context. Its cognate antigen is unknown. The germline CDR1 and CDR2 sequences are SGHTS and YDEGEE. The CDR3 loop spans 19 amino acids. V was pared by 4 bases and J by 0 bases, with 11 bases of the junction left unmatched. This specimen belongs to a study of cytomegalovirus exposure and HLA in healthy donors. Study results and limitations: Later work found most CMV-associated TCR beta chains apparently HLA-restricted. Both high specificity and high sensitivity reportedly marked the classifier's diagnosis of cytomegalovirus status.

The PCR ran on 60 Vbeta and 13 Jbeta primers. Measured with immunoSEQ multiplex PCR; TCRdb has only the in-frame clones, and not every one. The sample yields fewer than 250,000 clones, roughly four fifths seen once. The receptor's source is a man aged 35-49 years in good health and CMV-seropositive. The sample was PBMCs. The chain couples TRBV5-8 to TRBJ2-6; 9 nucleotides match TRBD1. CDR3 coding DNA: TGTGCCAGCAGCAACGAGCTGGGACAGGGACACTCTGGGGCCAACGTCCTGACTTTC. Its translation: CASSNELGQGHSGANVLTF.